This T cell receptor beta chain was documented in a study of CD8 T cells in ankylosing spondylitis. The study's findings and limits: In ankylosing spondylitis patients, matched synovial fluid reportedly showed significant enrichment of disease-linked clones. Several highly homologous variants made up a TCR beta motif, and this motif appeared characteristic of ankylosing spondylitis blood.

Comments on this clonotype: What it binds is unknown.

From germline, CDR1 is DFQATT and CDR2 SNEGSKA (reference sequence). The CDR3 loop spans 18 amino acids. Trimming removed 0 bases from V and 4 bases from J, with 19 bases in between. Using quantitative 5'-RACE with molecular barcodes, the authors made TCR beta libraries. MiXCR was run by TCRdb on the 5' RACE reads, yielding one entry per CDR3 protein. The sample yields about 840,000 distinct CDR3 sequences, 10% to 15% seen once. Sequencing was performed on blood, either unsorted or a sorted T cell fraction (not recorded which). The source is a male donor with ankylosing spondylitis. This sequence joins TRBV20-1 and TRBJ1-6; weak D call: TRBD1 (5 bases). CDR3 protein: CSARDHMQGLWYNSPLHF. The DNA of the CDR3 is TGCAGTGCTAGAGATCATATGCAGGGCCTTTGGTATAATTCACCCCTCCACTTT.